Detailed here is one T cell receptor (beta chain). Per the germline V gene, CDR1 is LNHDA and CDR2 is SQIVND (reference sequence). V gave up 5 bases and J gave up 4 bases; unmatched junction bases: 6. The CDR3 extends over 15 amino acids. The sample comes from a study of cytomegalovirus exposure and HLA in healthy donors. The PCR was carried out with 60 Vbeta primers and 13 Jbeta primers. TCRdb's table, derived via immunoSEQ multiplex PCR, lists solely in-frame clones and lacks some. The sample yields about 180,000 clones, about 81% seen once. The TCR originated in a man aged 40-49 years in good health and CMV-seronegative. The source material was PBMCs. V is TRBV19 and J is TRBJ2-7; 12 positions match TRBD1. CDR3 coding DNA: TGTGCCAGTAGTCACCCGGGACAGGGGGCTTACGAGCAGTACTTC. Amino acid sequence: CASSHPGQGAYEQYF.